A selection of T cell receptor beta chains follows, all from one sample in a study of shared clonotypes between healthy human individuals. Assay used: immunoSEQ multiplex PCR; TCRdb lists only in-frame clones, some missing. Here the sample spans 740,000 or so clones, more than 70% being singletons. Input material: memory CD4+ T cells sorted from blood. These receptors came from a woman in her twenties or thirties in good health. CDR3s include the opening cysteine and the closing phenylalanine or tryptophan. The order of the fields is D gene, V gene, clone size, J gene, CDR3 DNA, CDR3 protein. D genes are given only for firm matches. Expanded clones are given a class, and other clones once, few, many or no size at all.

NA	TRBV7-9	NA	TRBJ1-1	TGTGCCAGCAGCTTCGGACAGTCGCGAGAGAGCACTGAAGCTTTCTTT	CASSFGQSRESTEAFF
NA	TRBV4-1	once	TRBJ1-2	TGCGCCAGCAGCCAAGAGAGACGGGACCTCTATGGCTACACCTTC	CASSQERRDLYGYTF
TRBD2	TRBV6-5	once	TRBJ2-1	TGTGCCAGCACCTCTGCGGGGGGCGCTCAACGGTTCTTC	CASTSAGGAQRFF
NA	TRBV29-1	NA	TRBJ1-1	TGCAGCGTTGAACTCACAGTCCCCACTGAAGCTTTCTTT	CSVELTVPTEAFF
TRBD2	TRBV10-3	NA	TRBJ2-2	TGTGCCATCAGTGAGACAACCGGGGGGGGTACGAACACCGGGGAGCTGTTTTTT	CAISETTGGGTNTGELFF
NA	TRBV6-6	NA	TRBJ1-5	TGTGCCAGCAGTCGGGACTGGGAATACCCCCAGCATTTT	CASSRDWEYPQHF
NA	TRBV19	NA	TRBJ2-2	TGTGCCGCCAGGGGGGGACGGACGCTCACCGGGGAGCTGTTTTTT	CAARGGRTLTGELFF
TRBD2	TRBV27	NA	TRBJ2-1	TGTGCCAGCACGGGACTAGCGGGAGGATACAATGAGCAGTTCTTC	CASTGLAGGYNEQFF
TRBD1	TRBV6-5	NA	TRBJ1-1	TGTGCCAGCAGAAACGACAGGGTCAAAACTGAAGCTTTCTTT	CASRNDRVKTEAFF
NA	TRBV2	NA	TRBJ1-2	TGTGCCAGCAGTGAGCAGGGTGACTATGGCTACACCTTC	CASSEQGDYGYTF
TRBD2	TRBV4-2	NA	TRBJ2-1	TGTGCCAGCAGCCAAGATCTACTAGCGGGGTACAATGAGCAGTTCTTC	CASSQDLLAGYNEQFF
TRBD1	TRBV11-2	NA	TRBJ2-7	TGTGCCAGCAGCTTAGTGACAGGGTTCACCTACGAGCAGTACTTC	CASSLVTGFTYEQYF
NA	TRBV6-1	once	TRBJ2-7	TGTGCCAGCAGTGAATCTTCCCGCGAGCAGTACTTC	CASSESSREQYF